This is a list of T cell receptor beta chains from one sample in a study of TIL therapy for anti-PD-1-resistant metastatic lung cancer. Sequencing used immunoSEQ multiplex PCR; TCRdb keeps in-frame clones, though not all of them. Of thousands of clones in the sample, over 60% are singletons; the top ten hold about an eighth. The sequenced sample was tumor tissue, obtained at baseline. Source of these receptors: a person between 25 and 80 years old with non-small cell lung cancer. CDR3s include the opening cysteine and the closing phenylalanine or tryptophan. The D gene is left open where the match is weak. Some rows mark clone size as missing; the rest say once, few, many or name a class of expanded clone.

TRBV28	.	TRBJ2-5	.	CASSPPNLETQYF	TGTGCCAGCAGTCCTCCCAACCTAGAGACCCAGTACTTC
TRBV4-2	TRBD1	TRBJ1-2	.	CASSQTNRGRDYGYTF	TGTGCCAGCAGCCAAACAAACAGGGGGCGCGACTATGGCTACACCTTC
TRBV4-3	.	TRBJ1-5	.	CASSQDPSGAGNQPQHF	TGCGCCAGCAGCCAAGACCCATCAGGGGCCGGCAATCAGCCCCAGCATTTT
TRBV6-4	TRBD1	TRBJ2-5	once	CASARDRQETQYF	TGTGCCTCAGCCCGGGACAGGCAAGAGACCCAGTACTTC
TRBV27	TRBD2	TRBJ2-3	.	CASSRSGTSVLTDTQYF	TGTGCCAGCAGTCGATCCGGGACTAGCGTCCTCACAGATACGCAGTATTTT
TRBV19	.	TRBJ1-2	.	CASSMAVFGYTF	TGTGCCAGTAGTATGGCGGTATTTGGCTACACCTTC
TRBV30	.	TRBJ1-5	.	CAWSRLGLDQPQHF	TGTGCCTGGAGTCGGTTGGGTTTGGATCAGCCCCAGCATTTT
TRBV2	TRBD1	TRBJ1-2	.	CASSGDRGGYTF	TGTGCCAGCAGTGGGGACAGGGGTGGCTACACCTTC
TRBV7-8	.	TRBJ2-5	.	CASRFRGEETQYF	TGTGCCAGCAGGTTCCGTGGGGAAGAGACCCAGTACTTC
TRBV30	.	TRBJ1-6	.	CACRGEYNSPLHF	TGTGCCTGCCGTGGGGAATATAATTCACCCCTCCACTTT
TRBV7-7	.	TRBJ2-5	.	CASSVGGFQETQYF	TGTGCTAGCAGCGTCGGGGGTTTCCAAGAGACCCAGTACTTC
TRBV7-9	TRBD2	TRBJ2-3	.	CASSYGTSGSTDTQYF	TGTGCCAGCAGCTACGGGACTAGCGGAAGCACAGATACGCAGTATTTT
TRBV28	TRBD1	TRBJ1-2	.	CASSFRPGQGYGYTF	TGTGCCAGCAGTTTTCGCCCGGGACAGGGTTATGGCTACACCTTC
TRBV9	.	TRBJ1-2	.	CASSGGVYGYTF	TGTGCCAGCAGCGGCGGGGTTTATGGCTACACCTTC
TRBV18	TRBD1	TRBJ2-7	once	CASSQGQGAEQYF	TGTGCCAGCTCACAAGGACAGGGCGCCGAGCAGTACTTC
TRBV7-2	TRBD2	TRBJ2-4	few	CASSLTAGGQLAKNIQYF	TGTGCCAGCAGCCTGACAGCGGGGGGGCAATTAGCCAAAAACATTCAGTACTTC
TRBV7-2	.	TRBJ1-2	few	CASSFSAGDPSGYTF	TGTGCCAGCAGCTTCTCGGCCGGGGACCCTAGTGGCTACACCTTC
TRBV4-1	.	TRBJ1-1	.	CASSQDAVNTEAFF	TGCGCCAGCAGCCAAGATGCCGTTAACACTGAAGCTTTCTTT
TRBV7-3	TRBD1	TRBJ1-2	.	CASSLDSGGTNYGYTF	TGTGCCAGCAGCTTAGATTCAGGGGGAACTAACTATGGCTACACCTTC
TRBV19	TRBD2	TRBJ2-2	few	CASSTAFASGRYTGELFF	TGTGCCAGTAGTACCGCCTTCGCTAGCGGGAGATACACCGGGGAGCTGTTTTTT
TRBV4-3	TRBD2	TRBJ2-2	.	CASSQVIGTSGAPATGELFF	TGCGCCAGCAGCCAAGTCATAGGGACTAGCGGGGCCCCTGCCACCGGGGAGCTGTTTTTT
TRBV9	.	TRBJ2-3	.	CASSVDPLLTDTQYF	TGTGCCAGCAGCGTAGACCCGCTTCTCACAGATACGCAGTATTTT
TRBV11-1	TRBD2	TRBJ2-4	.	CASSVREVGTGAKNIQYF	TGTGCCAGCAGCGTCCGGGAGGTGGGAACGGGTGCCAAAAACATTCAGTACTTC
TRBV7-2	.	TRBJ1-5	.	CASTTSGGNQPQHF	TGTGCCAGCACCACCTCAGGGGGCAATCAGCCCCAGCATTTT
TRBV28	TRBD2	TRBJ2-1	few	CASSWGTSGEQFF	TGTGCCAGCAGTTGGGGGACTAGCGGGGAGCAGTTCTTC
TRBV9	TRBD1	TRBJ1-5	.	CASSSGQGGNQPQHF	TGTGCCAGCAGCTCGGGACAGGGCGGCAATCAGCCCCAGCATTTT
TRBV28	TRBD2	TRBJ2-2	.	CASSLGGITNTGELFF	TGTGCCAGCAGTTTGGGAGGGATAACGAACACCGGGGAGCTGTTTTTT
TRBV5-1	.	TRBJ2-5	.	CASSLISRGQETQYF	TGCGCCAGCAGCCTGATTTCGAGGGGCCAAGAGACCCAGTACTTC
TRBV5-4	.	TRBJ2-2	.	CASSRDGGNTGELFF	TGTGCCAGCAGCAGGGATGGAGGCAACACCGGGGAGCTGTTTTTT
TRBV23-1	.	TRBJ1-1	.	CASSQAPHDTEAFF	TGCGCCAGCAGTCAAGCCCCGCACGACACTGAAGCTTTCTTT
TRBV7-2	TRBD1	TRBJ2-3	once	CASSSTGWVTDTQYF	TGTGCCAGCAGCTCGACAGGGTGGGTCACAGATACGCAGTATTTT
TRBV10-3	TRBD1	TRBJ1-2	.	CAISTGQGISYGYTF	TGTGCCATCAGTACAGGACAGGGTATCAGCTATGGCTACACCTTC
TRBV19	TRBD2	TRBJ2-1	.	CASDLGLAGGEQFF	TGTGCCAGTGACTTAGGTCTAGCGGGAGGTGAGCAGTTCTTC
TRBV6-5	.	TRBJ1-2	.	CASSYKAGGNYGYTF	TGTGCCAGCAGTTACAAGGCGGGAGGGAACTATGGCTACACCTTC
TRBV6-5	.	TRBJ1-5	.	CASSLEGLRTAQHF	TGTGCCAGCAGCCTCGAGGGACTCCGTACAGCCCAGCATTTT
TRBV27	TRBD2	TRBJ2-7	.	CASSLVSGGSYEQYF	TGTGCCAGCAGTTTAGTTAGCGGGGGTTCCTACGAGCAGTACTTC
TRBV7-2	TRBD1	TRBJ2-7	.	CASRPGQGSYEQYF	TGTGCCAGCAGACCGGGACAGGGTTCGTACGAGCAGTACTTC
TRBV28	.	TRBJ1-2	.	CASSLAYINYGYTF	TGTGCCAGCAGTTTGGCCTACATCAACTATGGCTACACCTTC
TRBV7-6	.	TRBJ1-2	.	CASSQTAYSGGYGYTF	TGTGCCAGCAGCCAGACGGCCTACTCGGGGGGCTATGGCTACACCTTC
TRBV29-1	.	TRBJ2-3	.	CSVDAGTSTDTQYF	TGCAGCGTTGACGCCGGGACTAGCACAGATACGCAGTATTTT
TRBV21-1	.	TRBJ1-5	.	CASRGRKNQPQHF	TGTGCCAGCAGGGGGCGCAAGAATCAGCCCCAGCATTTT
TRBV9	TRBD1	TRBJ2-5	few	CASSAPEYRGLKETQYF	TGTGCCAGCAGCGCCCCGGAGTACAGGGGGCTAAAGGAGACCCAGTACTTC
TRBV4-2	TRBD2	TRBJ2-5	.	CASSQIEAGGKETQYF	TGTGCCAGCAGCCAAATCGAAGCGGGGGGCAAGGAGACCCAGTACTTC
TRBV9	TRBD2	TRBJ2-3	.	CASSGTSGFSSTDTQYF	TGTGCCAGCAGCGGCACTAGCGGGTTTTCTAGCACAGATACGCAGTATTTT
TRBV6-9	.	TRBJ2-7	.	CAREKRVSNPNEQYF	TGTGCCAGGGAGAAGCGGGTGAGCAACCCTAACGAGCAGTACTTC
TRBV10-3	.	TRBJ1-1	.	CAISRDTEAFF	TGTGCCATCAGCCGGGACACTGAAGCTTTCTTT
TRBV15	TRBD1	TRBJ2-7	.	CATSRPSTGDYEQYF	TGTGCCACCAGCAGACCCTCCACAGGGGACTACGAGCAGTACTTC
TRBV5-6	TRBD1	TRBJ2-7	.	CASSLGGTGDYEQYF	TGTGCCAGCAGCTTGGGGGGGACAGGCGACTACGAGCAGTACTTC
TRBV5-6	.	TRBJ2-5	.	CASSLGSLGQTARETQYF	TGTGCCAGCAGCTTGGGGTCCTTAGGACAGACGGCACGTGAGACCCAGTACTTC
TRBV7-3	TRBD2	TRBJ2-3	once	CASSPGLAGAEDTQYF	TGTGCCAGCAGCCCCGGACTAGCGGGAGCAGAAGATACGCAGTATTTT